The 13 T cell receptor beta chains listed next were all sequenced from one sample in a study of blood T cell repertoires in COVID-19. Assay used: immunoSEQ multiplex PCR; TCRdb lists only in-frame clones, some missing. This table holds about 260,000 clones, 80% to 90% found once. The sequencing input was PBMCs or T cells enriched from blood (not recorded which). Receptors were obtained from a woman under 30 who had recovered from COVID-19.

V gene TRBV15 combines with J gene TRBJ2-7, with 8 bases lining up with TRBD1. Germline loops: CDR1 LNHNV, CDR2 YYDKDF (reference sequence). The length of the CDR3 is 16 residues. The V gene end was trimmed by 0 bases and the J gene end by 2 bases; junction bases not matched to a gene: 6. The DNA of the CDR3 is TGTGCCACCAGCAGAGATCGTGGGACAGGAACCTACGAGCAGTACTTC. Protein sequence: CATSRDRGTGTYEQYF.

CDR3 region: CASSPQWDQLRQGHSNQPQHF. The CDR3 nucleotides are TGTGCCAGCAGCCCTCAATGGGACCAACTTCGACAGGGCCATAGCAATCAGCCCCAGCATTTT. The rearrangement joins TRBV3-1 (or the pseudogene TRBV3-2) to TRBJ1-5; 7 bases agree with TRBD1. The CDR3 contains 21 residues. Trimming took 4 bases from V and 0 from J; bases not matched to a gene: 21. Germline-derived CDR1 and CDR2 are LGHDT and YNNKEL (reference sequence).

This rearrangement joins TRBV9 to TRBJ1-3; weak D call: TRBD1 (5 bases). CDR1 and CDR2 (germline): SGDLS, YYNGEE. The CDR3 extends over 14 amino acids. Trimming removed 0 bases at V and 4 bases at J, with 8 bases between. CDR3 loop: CASSVAPGGNTIYF. CDR3 DNA: TGTGCCAGCAGCGTAGCGCCAGGGGGAAACACCATATATTTT.

The CDR3: CAISRTVQETQYF. CDR3 DNA sequence: TGTGCCATCTCCCGGACAGTACAAGAGACCCAGTACTTC. This chain connects TRBV10-3 to TRBJ2-5; a weak D match, TRBD1 (6 bases). The CDR3 runs to 13 residues. Trimming removed 8 bases at V and 2 bases at J, with 12 bases between. Germline values: CDR1 ENHRY, CDR2 SYGVKD.

The V and J genes are TRBV5-6 and TRBJ2-1, with D possibly being TRBD2 (6 bases). The CDR3 extends over 15 amino acids. Trimming took 2 bases from V and 5 from J, leaving 14 bases between them. The V gene's germline CDR1 is SGHDT and CDR2 YYEEEE. The CDR3 DNA follows: TGTGCCAGCAGCTTCCCGCGACTAGTTCACAATGAGCAGTTCTTC. It translates to CASSFPRLVHNEQFF. The full variable domain, its missing parts supplied by reference TRBV5-6 and TRBJ2-1, is DAGVTQSPTHLIKTRGQQVTLRCSPKSGHDTVSWYQQALGQGPQFIFQYYEEEERQRGNFPDRFSGHQFPNYSSELNVNALLLGDSALYLCASSFPRLVHNEQFFGPGTRLTVL.

The rearrangement joins TRBV19 to TRBJ2-2, with a tentative D call TRBD1 (6 bases). The V and J ends lost 9 bases and 4 bases respectively, with 12 bases between them. Germline V lookup: CDR1 LNHDA, CDR2 SQIVND (reference sequence). The CDR3 sequence is 13 residues long. CDR3 amino acids: CASPAQGTGELFF. The CDR3 nucleotides read TGTGCCAGCCCTGCACAGGGCACCGGGGAGCTGTTTTTT.

The chain links TRBV28 to TRBJ1-2, with D possibly being TRBD1 (6 bases). The CDR3 is 13 amino acids. The V gene's germline CDR1 is MDHEN and CDR2 SYDVKM. Trimming stripped 6 bases from V and 5 bases from J, with 13 bases between. Here the CDR3 DNA reads TGTGCCAGCAGATCAGGGGACGGGTATGGCTACACCTTC. The encoded protein is CASRSGDGYGYTF.

The chain links TRBV20-1 to TRBJ2-5; 9 nucleotides line up with TRBD2. This CDR3 has 15 amino acids. Germline V gives CDR1 DFQATT, CDR2 SNEGSKA (reference sequence). The J segment lost 2 bases and the V segment lost 3 bases, leaving 7 bases of the junction unmatched. Here the CDR3 reads CSASESGGWQETQYF. DNA of the CDR3: TGCAGTGCTAGTGAAAGCGGGGGGTGGCAAGAGACCCAGTACTTC.

The rearrangement joins TRBV6-5 to TRBJ1-2; the D gene is possibly TRBD1 (5 bases). Germline CDR1 and CDR2: MNHEY and SVGAGI. This CDR3 is built from 15 residues. The V end was cut by 7 bases, the J end by 7 bases, with 22 bases between. The CDR3 DNA is TGTGCCAGCAACGAAAGGAGGCGGGGGGATGGTGGCTACACCTTC. As protein: CASNERRRGDGGYTF.

The genes are TRBV29-1 and TRBJ1-5; D remains unclear. This CDR3 has 13 amino acids. V was pared by 4 bases and J by 3 bases, with 10 bases between. Germline CDR1 is SQVTM and CDR2 is ANQGSEA. CDR3 region: CSVGLTVNQPQHF. The CDR3 nucleotides read TGCAGCGTTGGGTTAACAGTCAATCAGCCCCAGCATTTT.

V is TRBV11-2 and J is TRBJ1-6; D is unclear. V lost 2 bases, J lost 7 bases, and 6 bases lay in between. This CDR3 comprises 13 residues. Per the germline V gene, CDR1 is SGHAT and CDR2 is FQNNGV. This CDR3 is CASSLTPNSPLHF. CDR3 DNA: TGTGCCAGCAGCTTAACTCCAAATTCACCCCTCCACTTT.

The gene calls are TRBV6-2 or TRBV6-3 and TRBJ2-2; 9 positions agree with TRBD1. J was trimmed by 5 bases and V by 2 bases; bases with no gene match: 6. The V gene's germline CDR1 is MNHEY and CDR2 SVGEGT. This CDR3 region has 16 residues. CDR3 DNA: TGTGCCAGCAGTTACAGTATGGGACAGGGAACCGGGGAGCTGTTTTTT. Translated: CASSYSMGQGTGELFF.

In this sample, this clone turned up a few times. The chain joins TRBV3-1 (or the pseudogene TRBV3-2) to TRBJ1-2, with D maybe TRBD1 (5 bases). Germline V gene sequence: CDR1 LGHDT, CDR2 YNNKEL (reference sequence). The CDR3 runs 13 residues. V dropped 7 bases and J dropped 8 bases, with 17 bases sitting between them. CDR3 region: CASTSDSAGGYTF. For the CDR3, the DNA is TGTGCCAGCACCTCAGACAGTGCTGGGGGCTACACCTTC.